Listed below are T cell receptor beta chains from one sample, sequenced in a study of vaccination and CD4 T cells after COVID-19. Their target antigens are unknown. One entry per CDR3 protein results from TCRdb running MiXCR on the PCR reads. The sample records about 23,000 distinct CDR3 sequences, approximately 44% being singletons. The specimen comprised CD4+ T cells from blood, cultured in vitro, sampled before SARS-CoV-2 vaccination. Receptor source: a human donor who received a COVID-19 vaccine. Each CDR3 is given with its conserved first and last residue. The D gene is left open where the match is weak. For some rows the clone size is stated as once, few or many, or as a class when expanded; others skip it.

>TRBJ1-2|few|17|NA|TRBV7-2
CASSLERSDDGGYGYTF
TGTGCCAGCAGCTTAGAAAGGTCCGATGACGGAGGATATGGCTACACCTTC
>TRBJ1-2|few|15|TRBD1|TRBV20-1
CSARDGTGSNYGYTF
TGCAGTGCTAGAGACGGGACAGGGTCTAACTATGGCTACACCTTC
>TRBJ2-5|NA|15|TRBD2|TRBV5-1
CASSGGLAGAETQYF
TGCGCCAGCAGCGGAGGACTAGCGGGGGCAGAGACCCAGTACTTC
>TRBJ1-5|few|13|NA|TRBV20-1
CSAIPGPDQPQHF
TGCAGTGCTATACCGGGACCGGATCAGCCCCAGCATTTT
>TRBJ2-3|few|15|TRBD2|TRBV24-1
CATSEAGASTDTQYF
TGTGCCACCAGTGAAGCGGGGGCCAGCACAGATACGCAGTATTTT
>TRBJ2-7|NA|17|TRBD2|TRBV7-2
CASSLSRGSGGWYEQYF
TGTGCCAGCAGCTTAAGCCGTGGTAGCGGGGGGTGGTACGAGCAGTACTTC
>TRBJ1-5|few|15|NA|TRBV24-1
CATSDSQGSNQPQHF
TGTGCCACCAGTGATTCACAGGGTAGCAATCAGCCCCAGCATTTT
>TRBJ1-5|few|16|NA|TRBV6-1
CASSEVHGDSNQPQHF
TGTGCCAGCAGTGAAGTCCACGGGGATAGCAATCAGCCCCAGCATTTT
>TRBJ1-1|NA|19|TRBD1|TRBV6-1
CASSEVVAGQGFKEAEAFF
TGTGCCAGCAGTGAAGTTGTCGCGGGACAGGGCTTTAAGGAAGCTGAAGCTTTCTTT
>TRBJ2-3|NA|14|TRBD2|TRBV20-1
CSARKRGVTDTQYF
TGCAGTGCTAGAAAGCGGGGGGTTACAGATACGCAGTATTTT
>TRBJ1-5|few|15|TRBD1|TRBV6-1
CASSPRTGATEPQHF
TGTGCCAGCAGCCCTCGAACAGGGGCTACGGAGCCCCAGCATTTT
>TRBJ1-2|few|14|NA|TRBV20-1
CSARVGGGNYGYTF
TGCAGTGCTAGGGTGGGGGGGGGGAACTATGGCTACACCTTC
>TRBJ2-5|NA|14|NA|TRBV7-9
CASSFSLPRETQYF
TGTGCCAGCAGCTTCTCCTTACCGCGAGAGACCCAGTACTTC
>TRBJ2-7|NA|14|NA|TRBV6-1
CASTPGHRTYEQYF
TGTGCCAGCACCCCCGGGCACCGGACTTACGAGCAGTACTTC
>TRBJ2-7|once|14|NA|TRBV9
CASSVGLSGYEQYF
TGTGCCAGCAGCGTGGGACTTTCGGGCTACGAGCAGTACTTC
>TRBJ2-5|NA|15|TRBD2|TRBV19
CASTPSVGGKETQYF
TGTGCCAGTACCCCCTCAGTGGGGGGGAAAGAGACCCAGTACTTC
>TRBJ1-2|few|12|NA|TRBV24-1
CATSEGNYGYTF
TGTGCCACCAGTGAAGGGAACTATGGCTACACCTTC
>TRBJ2-1|NA|13|NA|TRBV20-1
CSAPPSWSNEQFF
TGCAGTGCACCTCCGAGTTGGAGCAATGAGCAGTTCTTC
>TRBJ1-6|few|14|NA|TRBV6-5
CASSYRGGDSPLHF
TGTGCCAGCAGTTACAGAGGGGGTGATTCACCCCTCCACTTT
>TRBJ1-1|few|13|NA|TRBV20-1
CSARGIRNTEAFF
TGCAGTGCTAGAGGAATCAGGAACACTGAAGCTTTCTTT
>TRBJ2-7|medium-sized|15|TRBD2|TRBV6-1
CASSERSGGVYEQYF
TGTGCCAGCAGTGAAAGGAGCGGGGGAGTCTACGAGCAGTACTTC
>TRBJ2-5|NA|11|NA|TRBV7-2
CASSEQETQYF
TGTGCCAGCAGCGAACAAGAGACCCAGTACTTC
>TRBJ1-2|few|14|TRBD1|TRBV7-9
CASSLADRGYGYTF
TGTGCCAGCAGCTTGGCGGACAGGGGCTATGGCTACACCTTC
>TRBJ1-1|NA|14|NA|TRBV10-1
CASSRISRNTEAFF
TGCGCCAGCAGCCGTATAAGCCGAAACACTGAAGCTTTCTTT
>TRBJ1-2|NA|13|NA|TRBV15
CATSRDGNYGYTF
TGTGCCACCAGCAGAGACGGGAACTATGGCTACACCTTC
>TRBJ2-7|few|13|NA|TRBV7-3
CASSPGTGYEQYF
TGTGCCAGCAGCCCGGGAACAGGGTACGAGCAGTACTTC
>TRBJ1-1|NA|14|NA|TRBV7-2
CASSLEWGGTEAFF
TGTGCCAGCAGCTTAGAGTGGGGGGGCACTGAAGCTTTCTTT
>TRBJ1-2|NA|16|NA|TRBV7-6
CASSSYQKAGGDGYTF
TGTGCCAGCAGCTCGTACCAGAAAGCGGGTGGGGATGGCTACACCTTC
>TRBJ2-5|few|13|TRBD2|TRBV6-1
CASAGLGRETQYF
TGTGCCAGCGCTGGACTAGGACGGGAGACCCAGTACTTC
>TRBJ2-1|NA|14|TRBD2|TRBV27
CASSLLAAYNELFF
TGTGCCAGCAGTTTACTAGCGGCCTACAATGAGCTGTTCTTC
>TRBJ1-2|few|14|NA|TRBV2
CASSPDRTLGGYTF
TGTGCCAGCAGCCCAGACAGGACCTTAGGGGGCTACACCTTC
>TRBJ2-7|few|14|NA|TRBV12-3/TRBV12-4
CASMNRRSSYEQYF
TGTGCCAGCATGAATAGGAGGAGCTCCTACGAGCAGTACTTC
>TRBJ1-6|NA|16|NA|TRBV6-1
CASSRLDQDYNSPLHF
TGTGCCAGCAGTCGCCTCGACCAGGATTATAATTCACCCCTCCACTTT
>TRBJ2-1|NA|15|NA|TRBV19
CASKPFNSVNNEQFF
TGTGCCAGTAAGCCTTTTAATAGCGTGAACAATGAGCAGTTCTTC
>TRBJ1-5|NA|13|NA|TRBV20-1
CSALVSSNQPQHF
TGCAGTGCACTGGTATCTAGCAATCAGCCCCAGCATTTT
>TRBJ2-1|NA|13|NA|TRBV11-3
CASSLGLGVEQFF
TGTGCCAGCAGCTTAGGGCTAGGGGTTGAGCAGTTCTTC
>TRBJ1-2|NA|13|NA|TRBV7-2
CASSLGLTYGYTF
TGTGCCAGCAGCTTAGGGCTAACCTATGGCTACACCTTC
>TRBJ1-6|NA|15|TRBD1|TRBV20-1
CSAGTQGARNSPLHF
TGCAGTGCCGGAACCCAGGGGGCACGTAATTCACCCCTCCACTTT
>TRBJ2-1|NA|15|TRBD2|TRBV11-2
CASSLSGAFRNEQFF
TGTGCCAGCAGTCTGAGCGGGGCCTTTCGGAATGAGCAGTTCTTC
>TRBJ1-5|few|15|NA|TRBV6-1
CASSRSWDGNQPQHF
TGTGCCAGCAGCCGGTCCTGGGATGGCAATCAGCCCCAGCATTTT
>TRBJ1-6|NA|16|NA|TRBV5-3
CASSPRTGIYNSPLHF
TGTGCCAGCAGCCCCAGGACCGGAATTTATAATTCACCCCTCCACTTT
>TRBJ1-3|NA|12|NA|TRBV30
CAWRLSGNTIYF
TGTGCCTGGAGGCTCTCTGGAAACACCATATATTTT
>TRBJ2-5|NA|16|TRBD2|TRBV27
CASSPLPLAGGKTQYF
TGTGCCAGCAGTCCACTTCCACTAGCGGGGGGGAAGACCCAGTACTTC